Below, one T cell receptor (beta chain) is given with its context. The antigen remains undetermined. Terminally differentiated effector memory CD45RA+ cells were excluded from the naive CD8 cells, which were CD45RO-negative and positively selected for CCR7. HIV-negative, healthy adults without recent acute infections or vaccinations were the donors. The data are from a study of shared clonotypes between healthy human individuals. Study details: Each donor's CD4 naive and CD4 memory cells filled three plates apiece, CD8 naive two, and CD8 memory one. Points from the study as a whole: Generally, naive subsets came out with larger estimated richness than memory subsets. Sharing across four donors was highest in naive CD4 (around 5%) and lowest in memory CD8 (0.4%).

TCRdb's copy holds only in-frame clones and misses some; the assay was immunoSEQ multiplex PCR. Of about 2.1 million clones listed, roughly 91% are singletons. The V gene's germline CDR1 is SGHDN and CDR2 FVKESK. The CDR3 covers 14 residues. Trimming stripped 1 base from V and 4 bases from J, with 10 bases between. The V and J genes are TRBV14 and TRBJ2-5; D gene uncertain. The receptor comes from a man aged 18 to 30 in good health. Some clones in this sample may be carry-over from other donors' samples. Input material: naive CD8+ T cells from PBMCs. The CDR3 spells CASSQVGQRETQYF. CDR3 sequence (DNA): TGTGCCAGCAGCCAAGTAGGGCAGAGAGAGACCCAGTACTTC.